The T cell receptor beta chain under discussion was sequenced for a study of T cell repertoires in cytomegalovirus infection. Broader study findings: Based on cumulative public TCR beta family frequency, carriers of CMV plus the relevant HLA were identified.

This clonotype was detected only a few times. As yet, its antigen is unknown. MiXCR, applied by TCRdb to the reads, yields one record per CDR3 protein. The sample has some 920,000 distinct CDR3 sequences, 30% to 40% seen once; the top ten hold roughly 13%. V lost 5 bases to trimming and J lost 3 bases, with 20 bases between them. The length of the CDR3 is 16 residues. Looked up from germline, CDR1 is MNHNS and CDR2 is SASEGT. The receptor comes from a human donor in good health (CMV status not recorded). Some clones in this sample may be carry-over from other donors' samples. This sample comprised cultured CD8+ T cells from PBMCs, obtained from culture after CMV antigen stimulation. The genes are TRBV6-1 and TRBJ2-7, with D possibly being TRBD2 (6 bases). The CDR3 DNA reads TGTGCCAGCAGTCCCCGGCGGGGTCCCGGGGACTACGAGCAGTACGTC. Amino acids: CASSPRRGPGDYEQYV.